Listed below are T cell receptor beta chains from one sample, sequenced in a study of T cells in Graves' hyperthyroidism and ophthalmopathy. TCRdb re-called the multiplex PCR reads with MiXCR, one entry per CDR3 protein. The sample shows about 400,000 distinct CDR3 sequences, around 15% of them seen only once. The specimen was blood. Every receptor here comes from a woman aged 25 to 39 with Graves' ophthalmopathy. Both conserved end residues are part of each CDR3. The order of the fields is clone size, V gene, J gene, D gene, CDR3 DNA, CDR3 protein. A D gene is named only where the DNA matches it firmly. Expanded clones are given a class, and other clones once, few, many or no size at all.

clone size: many
V gene: TRBV30
J gene: TRBJ2-2
D gene: NA
CDR3 DNA: TGTGCCTGGAGTAGGGGTGAGGACGGGGAGCTGTTTTTT
CDR3 protein: CAWSRGEDGELFF

clone size: NA
V gene: TRBV3-1
J gene: TRBJ1-2
D gene: NA
CDR3 DNA: TGTGCCAGCAGCCGACCGGGTCTCAATGGCTACACCTTC
CDR3 protein: CASSRPGLNGYTF

clone size: many
V gene: TRBV2
J gene: TRBJ1-1
D gene: TRBD1
CDR3 DNA: TGTGCCAGCAGGTACGGACAGGGGAACACTGAAGCTTTCTTT
CDR3 protein: CASRYGQGNTEAFF

clone size: many
V gene: TRBV11-2
J gene: TRBJ2-1
D gene: TRBD2
CDR3 DNA: TGTGCCTCAGTTTATGGTAGCGGGGCCTCCAATGAGCAGTTCTTC
CDR3 protein: CASVYGSGASNEQFF

clone size: many
V gene: TRBV7-9
J gene: TRBJ1-2
D gene: NA
CDR3 DNA: TGTGCCAGCAGCTTCACCCTACCTGACAGAGCCCAAATGAACTATGGCTACACCTTC
CDR3 protein: CASSFTLPDRAQMNYGYTF

clone size: few
V gene: TRBV4-1
J gene: TRBJ1-5
D gene: NA
CDR3 DNA: TGCGCCAGCAGCCAAGATGGGGGGGCTTGGGGGCCCCAGCATTTT
CDR3 protein: CASSQDGGAWGPQHF

clone size: many
V gene: TRBV28
J gene: TRBJ2-7
D gene: NA
CDR3 DNA: TGTGCCAGCAGTTTGGGGGTCCACGAGCAGTACTTC
CDR3 protein: CASSLGVHEQYF

clone size: few
V gene: TRBV19
J gene: TRBJ2-1
D gene: NA
CDR3 DNA: TGTGCCAGTAGTAAGACTGTTAGCTCCTACAATGAGCAGTTCTTC
CDR3 protein: CASSKTVSSYNEQFF

clone size: few
V gene: TRBV27
J gene: TRBJ1-5
D gene: TRBD1
CDR3 DNA: TGTGCCAGCAGTTTTAACAGGGGGAATCAGCCCCAGCATTTT
CDR3 protein: CASSFNRGNQPQHF

clone size: many
V gene: TRBV15
J gene: TRBJ2-3
D gene: NA
CDR3 DNA: TGTGCCACCAGCAGGCTAGGACAGATTTTCACAGATACGCAGTATTTT
CDR3 protein: CATSRLGQIFTDTQYF

clone size: many
V gene: TRBV5-6
J gene: TRBJ1-5
D gene: TRBD1
CDR3 DNA: TGTGCCAGCAGCTTGGGCAGGGGGCGCAATCAGCCCCAGCATTTT
CDR3 protein: CASSLGRGRNQPQHF

clone size: many
V gene: TRBV5-1
J gene: TRBJ1-2
D gene: TRBD1
CDR3 DNA: TGCGCCAGCAGCCCGACAGGGGGCTCGACCTATGGCTACACCTTC
CDR3 protein: CASSPTGGSTYGYTF

clone size: many
V gene: TRBV7-9
J gene: TRBJ1-4
D gene: NA
CDR3 DNA: TGTGCCAGCAGCTGGGATGAAAAACTGTTTTTT
CDR3 protein: CASSWDEKLFF

clone size: many
V gene: TRBV7-8
J gene: TRBJ2-4
D gene: NA
CDR3 DNA: TGTGCCAGCAGCCGCCAGCCGCACAGACTAGCCAAAAACATTCAGTACTTC
CDR3 protein: CASSRQPHRLAKNIQYF

clone size: few
V gene: TRBV7-9
J gene: TRBJ1-2
D gene: NA
CDR3 DNA: TGTGCCAGCAGCTTATCGGGGTTTTGGGTTGGCTACACCTTC
CDR3 protein: CASSLSGFWVGYTF

clone size: NA
V gene: TRBV5-1
J gene: TRBJ1-1
D gene: NA
CDR3 DNA: TGCGCCAGCAGCTTGGCCCGGGGGCCATCTGAAGCTTTCTTT
CDR3 protein: CASSLARGPSEAFF

clone size: many
V gene: TRBV2
J gene: TRBJ2-7
D gene: TRBD1
CDR3 DNA: TGTGCCAGCAGTGCCGCGACAGGGGCCTACGAGCAGTACTTC
CDR3 protein: CASSAATGAYEQYF

clone size: many
V gene: TRBV5-4
J gene: TRBJ2-3
D gene: NA
CDR3 DNA: TGTGCCAGCAGCTTGGACTTGGAAAGACATCCTAGCACAGATACGCAGTATTTT
CDR3 protein: CASSLDLERHPSTDTQYF

clone size: many
V gene: TRBV29-1
J gene: TRBJ2-3
D gene: NA
CDR3 DNA: TGCAGCGTTGAAGGAGCCCCAGATACGCAGTATTTT
CDR3 protein: CSVEGAPDTQYF

clone size: many
V gene: TRBV29-1
J gene: TRBJ1-5
D gene: NA
CDR3 DNA: TGCAGCGTTTGTGCAGGGAGCAATCAGCCCCAGCATTTT
CDR3 protein: CSVCAGSNQPQHF

clone size: many
V gene: TRBV15
J gene: TRBJ1-2
D gene: NA
CDR3 DNA: TGTGCCACCAGCAGAGATCGGGGGGGTGGCTACACCTTC
CDR3 protein: CATSRDRGGGYTF

clone size: NA
V gene: TRBV3-1
J gene: TRBJ2-5
D gene: NA
CDR3 DNA: TGTGCCAGCAGCCAAGTGTCAATTGGGGGAGAGACCCAGTACTTC
CDR3 protein: CASSQVSIGGETQYF

clone size: few
V gene: TRBV6-1
J gene: TRBJ2-1
D gene: NA
CDR3 DNA: TGTGCCAGCAGTGAAGGCCTATTTATCGACCCTGAGCAGTTCTTC
CDR3 protein: CASSEGLFIDPEQFF

clone size: many
V gene: TRBV5-1
J gene: TRBJ1-6
D gene: TRBD1
CDR3 DNA: TGCGCCAGCAGCTCCCAATCCGGGACAGGGTTTAATTCACCCCTCCACTTT
CDR3 protein: CASSSQSGTGFNSPLHF

clone size: NA
V gene: TRBV20-1
J gene: TRBJ2-3
D gene: NA
CDR3 DNA: TGCAGTGCTAGAGATGACGGGAATAAAGATACGCAGTATTTT
CDR3 protein: CSARDDGNKDTQYF

clone size: NA
V gene: TRBV11-2
J gene: TRBJ2-7
D gene: TRBD1
CDR3 DNA: TGTGCCAGCCACCTGGGCCAGGGGGCTACCTACGAGCAGTACTTC
CDR3 protein: CASHLGQGATYEQYF

clone size: many
V gene: TRBV5-1
J gene: TRBJ2-7
D gene: TRBD2
CDR3 DNA: TGCGCCAGCAGCTCCCTAGCGGGGGAGAAAACCTACGAGCAGTACTTC
CDR3 protein: CASSSLAGEKTYEQYF

clone size: many
V gene: TRBV30
J gene: TRBJ1-4
D gene: NA
CDR3 DNA: TGTGCCTGGAGTTCGACAGGAGCAACTAATGAAAAACTGTTTTTT
CDR3 protein: CAWSSTGATNEKLFF

clone size: many
V gene: TRBV12-3/TRBV12-4
J gene: TRBJ2-1
D gene: NA
CDR3 DNA: TGTGCCAGCAGCATCTTGGGGGGTCCGAATGAGCAGTTCTTC
CDR3 protein: CASSILGGPNEQFF